This T cell receptor beta chain was captured by sequencing in a study of response to subunit inactivated influenza vaccine (dated by TCRdb to 2016 to 2018). About the study as a whole: The study used deep quantitative T cell receptor repertoire profiling to track responses to a trivalent subunit inactivated influenza vaccine. Results and caveats for the whole study, not just this receptor: The authors suggested that each seasonal influenza vaccination may recruit only a limited number of new T cells.

Regarding this clonotype: Its antigen has not been determined. No quality values exist for individual bases; no much larger clone is one base distant.

The V end gives up 3 bases and the J end 3 bases, leaving 5 bases in the junction not matched to a gene. The CDR3 runs 13 amino acids, cysteine and phenylalanine included. Only the CDR3 part of the read is kept: 39 bases, read in frame from the first base. Based on the germline V gene (reference sequence), the CDR1 and CDR2 sequences are DFQATT and SNEGSKA. Library creation used RT-PCR. Sequencing was performed on an Illumina HiSeq 2500. TCRdb trimmed public reads at Q25 via fastp, called clones via MiXCR and kept in-frame beta chains. Every entry covers one CDR3 protein and lists the most common genes and DNA from its rows. Recorded for this sample are about 300,000 distinct CDR3 sequences; about a fifth of them occurred a single time. Approximately 10% of the sample is held by the ten biggest clonotypes.

The sample in question was PBMCs from blood, obtained approximately 20 months after vaccination. The chain employs TRBV20-1 and TRBJ2-7, and TRBD2 matches 7 of the central bases. This TCR derives from a man between 45 and 75 years old who received an inactivated influenza vaccine. Donor details come from another sample of the same person, matched by shared clones. CDR3 reads: CSASPGTNYEQYF. The nucleotide sequence reads TGCAGTGCTAGCCCGGGGACTAACTACGAGCAGTACTTC.